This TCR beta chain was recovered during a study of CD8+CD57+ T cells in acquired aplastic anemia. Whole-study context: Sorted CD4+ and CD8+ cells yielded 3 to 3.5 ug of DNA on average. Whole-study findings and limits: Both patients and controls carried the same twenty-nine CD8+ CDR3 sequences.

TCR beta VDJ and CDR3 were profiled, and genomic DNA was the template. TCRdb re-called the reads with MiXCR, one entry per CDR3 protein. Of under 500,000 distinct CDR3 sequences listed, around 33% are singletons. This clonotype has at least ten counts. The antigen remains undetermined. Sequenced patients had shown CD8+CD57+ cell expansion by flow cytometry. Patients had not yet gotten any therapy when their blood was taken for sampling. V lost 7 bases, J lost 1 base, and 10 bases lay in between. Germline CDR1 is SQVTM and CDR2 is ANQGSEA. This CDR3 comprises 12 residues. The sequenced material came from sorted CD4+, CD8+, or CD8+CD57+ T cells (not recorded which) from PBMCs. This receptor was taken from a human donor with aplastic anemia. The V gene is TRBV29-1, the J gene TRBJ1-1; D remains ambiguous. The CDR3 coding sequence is TGCAGCGCCGGTATCGGGAACACTGAAGCTTTCTTT. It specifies CSAGIGNTEAFF.